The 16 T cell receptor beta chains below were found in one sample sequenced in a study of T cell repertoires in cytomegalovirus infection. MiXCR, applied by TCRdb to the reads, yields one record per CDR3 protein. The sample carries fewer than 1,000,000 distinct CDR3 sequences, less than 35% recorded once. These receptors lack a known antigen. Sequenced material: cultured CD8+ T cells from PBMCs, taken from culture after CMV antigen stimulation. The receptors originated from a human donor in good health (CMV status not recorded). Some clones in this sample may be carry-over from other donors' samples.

CDR3 amino acids: CASSPLWGADEKLFF. The DNA for the CDR3 is TGTGCCAGCAGCCCCCTTTGGGGGGCTGATGAAAAACTGTTTTTT. This sequence joins TRBV27 and TRBJ1-4; D possibly corresponds to TRBD1 (6 bases). The V gene lost 6 bases and the J gene lost 6 bases, with 17 bases spanning the gap. Per the germline V gene, CDR1 is MNHEY and CDR2 is SMNVEV (reference sequence). This CDR3 contains 15 residues.

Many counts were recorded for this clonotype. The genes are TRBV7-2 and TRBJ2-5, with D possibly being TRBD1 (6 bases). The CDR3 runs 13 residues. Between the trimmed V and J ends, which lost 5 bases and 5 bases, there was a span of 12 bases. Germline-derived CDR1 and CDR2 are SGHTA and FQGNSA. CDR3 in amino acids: CASSLYRVETQYF. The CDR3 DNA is TGTGCCAGCAGCCTCTACAGGGTGGAGACCCAGTACTTC.

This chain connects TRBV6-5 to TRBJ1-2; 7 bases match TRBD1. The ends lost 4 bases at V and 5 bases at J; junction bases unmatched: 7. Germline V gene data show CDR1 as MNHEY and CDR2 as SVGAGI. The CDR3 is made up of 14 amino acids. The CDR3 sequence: CASSFVGTAYGYTF. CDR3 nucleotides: TGTGCCAGCAGTTTTGTCGGGACAGCGTATGGCTACACCTTC.

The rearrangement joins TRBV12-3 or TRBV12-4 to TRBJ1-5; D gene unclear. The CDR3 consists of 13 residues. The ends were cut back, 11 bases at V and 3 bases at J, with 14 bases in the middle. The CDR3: CAVKDGLNQPQHF. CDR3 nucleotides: TGTGCCGTAAAGGACGGGCTCAATCAGCCCCAGCATTTT.

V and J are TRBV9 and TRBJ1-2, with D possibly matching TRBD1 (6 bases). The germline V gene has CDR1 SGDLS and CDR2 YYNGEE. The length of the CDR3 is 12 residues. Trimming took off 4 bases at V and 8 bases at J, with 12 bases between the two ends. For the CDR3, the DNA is TGTGCCAGCAGCCCTGACAGGATGGGCTACACCTTC. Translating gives CASSPDRMGYTF.

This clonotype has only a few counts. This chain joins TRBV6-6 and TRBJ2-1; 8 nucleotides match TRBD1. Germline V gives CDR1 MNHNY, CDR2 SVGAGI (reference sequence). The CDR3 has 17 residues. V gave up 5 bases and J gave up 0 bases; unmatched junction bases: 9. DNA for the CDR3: TGTGCCAGCAGTGGGCCCCCGACAGGGGTCTCCTACAATGAGCAGTTCTTC. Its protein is CASSGPPTGVSYNEQFF.

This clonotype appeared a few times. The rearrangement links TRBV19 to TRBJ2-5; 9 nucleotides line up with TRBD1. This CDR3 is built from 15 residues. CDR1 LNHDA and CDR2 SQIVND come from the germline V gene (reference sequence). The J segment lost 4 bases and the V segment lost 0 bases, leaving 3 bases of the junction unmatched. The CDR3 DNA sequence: TGTGCCAGTAGTATAGACCTGACAGGGGGAGAGACCCAGTACTTC. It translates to CASSIDLTGGETQYF.

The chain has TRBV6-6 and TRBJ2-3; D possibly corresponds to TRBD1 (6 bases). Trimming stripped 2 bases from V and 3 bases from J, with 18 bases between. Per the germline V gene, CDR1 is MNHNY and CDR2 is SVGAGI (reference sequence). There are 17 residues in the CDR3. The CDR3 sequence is CASSYREGHLGTDTQYF. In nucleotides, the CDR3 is TGTGCCAGCAGTTACCGTGAGGGACATCTTGGGACAGATACGCAGTATTTT.

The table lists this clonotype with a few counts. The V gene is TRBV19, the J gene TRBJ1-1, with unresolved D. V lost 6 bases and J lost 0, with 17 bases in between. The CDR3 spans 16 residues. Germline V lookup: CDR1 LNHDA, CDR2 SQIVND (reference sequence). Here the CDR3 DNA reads TGTGCCAGTAGCCAAGCGGAGGTGTGGATGAACACTGAAGCTTTCTTT. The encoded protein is CASSQAEVWMNTEAFF.

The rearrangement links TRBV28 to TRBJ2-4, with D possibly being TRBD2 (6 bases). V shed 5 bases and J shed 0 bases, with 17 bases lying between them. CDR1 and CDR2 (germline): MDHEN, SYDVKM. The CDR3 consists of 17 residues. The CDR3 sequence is CASSLPQRAGAKNIQYF. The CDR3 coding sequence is TGTGCCAGCAGTCTCCCACAGCGGGCGGGAGCCAAAAACATTCAGTACTTC.

In nucleotides, the CDR3 is TGTGCCAGCAGTCTCACAGGGGGAAGAAGCAATCAGCCCCAGCATTTT. As protein: CASSLTGGRSNQPQHF. The chain joins TRBV2 to TRBJ1-5, with 8 positions matching TRBD1. Germline V gene sequence: CDR1 SNHLY, CDR2 FYNNEI. The CDR3 spans 16 residues. Trimming took 5 bases from V and 1 from J; bases not matched to a gene: 7.

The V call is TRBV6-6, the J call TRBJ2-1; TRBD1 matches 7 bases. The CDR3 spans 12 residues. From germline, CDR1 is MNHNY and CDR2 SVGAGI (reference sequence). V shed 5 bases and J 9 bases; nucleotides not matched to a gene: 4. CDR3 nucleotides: TGTGCCAGCAGTACAGGGGCAACTGAGCAGTTCTTC. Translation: CASSTGATEQFF.

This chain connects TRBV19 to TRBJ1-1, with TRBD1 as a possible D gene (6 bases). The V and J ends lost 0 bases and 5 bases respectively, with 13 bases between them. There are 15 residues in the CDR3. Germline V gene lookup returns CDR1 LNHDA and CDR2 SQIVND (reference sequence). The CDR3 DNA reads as TGTGCCAGTAGTATAGAATTAGGGGGATTGACTGAAGCTTTCTTT. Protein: CASSIELGGLTEAFF. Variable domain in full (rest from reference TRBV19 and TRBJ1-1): DGGITQSPKYLFRKEGQNVTLSCEQNLNHDAMYWYRQDPGQGLRLIYYSQIVNDFQKGDIAEGYSVSREKKESFPLTVTSAQKNPTAFYLCASSIELGGLTEAFFGQGTRLTVV.

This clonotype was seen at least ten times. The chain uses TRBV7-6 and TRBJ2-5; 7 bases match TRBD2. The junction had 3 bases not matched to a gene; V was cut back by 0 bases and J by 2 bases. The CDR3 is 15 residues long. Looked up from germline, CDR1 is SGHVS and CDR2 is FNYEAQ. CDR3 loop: CASSLALAVQETQYF. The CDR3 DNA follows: TGTGCCAGCAGCTTAGCGCTAGCGGTACAAGAGACCCAGTACTTC.

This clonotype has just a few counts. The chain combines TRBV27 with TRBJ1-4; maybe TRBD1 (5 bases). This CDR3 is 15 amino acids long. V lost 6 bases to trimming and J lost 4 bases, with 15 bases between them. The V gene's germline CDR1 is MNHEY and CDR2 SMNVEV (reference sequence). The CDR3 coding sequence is TGTGCCAGCAGGCCCCTCGGACAAGATAATGAAAAACTGTTTTTT. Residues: CASRPLGQDNEKLFF.

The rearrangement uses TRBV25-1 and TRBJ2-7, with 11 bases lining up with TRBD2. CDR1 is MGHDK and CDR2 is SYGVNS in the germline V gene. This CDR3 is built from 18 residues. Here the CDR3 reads CASSDCASGGISSYEQYV. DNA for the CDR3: TGTGCCAGCAGTGATTGTGCTAGCGGGGGGATCAGCTCCTACGAACAGTACGTC.